Below, one T cell receptor (beta chain) is given with its context. Its target is not known. The naive CD8 fraction comprised CD45RO-negative cells positively selected for CCR7 and excluded terminally differentiated effector memory CD45RA+ cells. There were no recent acute infections or vaccinations among the donors, who were healthy HIV-negative adults. The data are from a study of shared clonotypes between healthy human individuals. Findings and caveats of the study: Incompleteness in sorted-subset sequencing, despite large depth, was shown by rarefaction.

Each subset's genomic DNA was split evenly across several immunoSEQ plates. Libraries were prepared by immunoSEQ multiplex PCR; TCRdb keeps only in-frame clonotypes and omits some of them. The repertoire includes millions of clones, roughly 94% of them detected once, and 1.1% sits in the top ten. Germline assignment: CDR1 SGHRS and CDR2 YFSETQ. This CDR3 region has 15 residues. Unmatched junction bases numbered 9, after V lost 5 bases and J lost 1 base. Input material: naive CD8+ T cells sorted from blood. The sequence was collected from a man younger than 30 in good health. V is TRBV5-1 and J is TRBJ2-7; the match to TRBD1 covers 7 bases. The CDR3 loop reads CASRRTGELSYEQYF. The CDR3 coding sequence is TGCGCCAGCAGGAGAACAGGGGAATTGTCCTACGAGCAGTACTTC.